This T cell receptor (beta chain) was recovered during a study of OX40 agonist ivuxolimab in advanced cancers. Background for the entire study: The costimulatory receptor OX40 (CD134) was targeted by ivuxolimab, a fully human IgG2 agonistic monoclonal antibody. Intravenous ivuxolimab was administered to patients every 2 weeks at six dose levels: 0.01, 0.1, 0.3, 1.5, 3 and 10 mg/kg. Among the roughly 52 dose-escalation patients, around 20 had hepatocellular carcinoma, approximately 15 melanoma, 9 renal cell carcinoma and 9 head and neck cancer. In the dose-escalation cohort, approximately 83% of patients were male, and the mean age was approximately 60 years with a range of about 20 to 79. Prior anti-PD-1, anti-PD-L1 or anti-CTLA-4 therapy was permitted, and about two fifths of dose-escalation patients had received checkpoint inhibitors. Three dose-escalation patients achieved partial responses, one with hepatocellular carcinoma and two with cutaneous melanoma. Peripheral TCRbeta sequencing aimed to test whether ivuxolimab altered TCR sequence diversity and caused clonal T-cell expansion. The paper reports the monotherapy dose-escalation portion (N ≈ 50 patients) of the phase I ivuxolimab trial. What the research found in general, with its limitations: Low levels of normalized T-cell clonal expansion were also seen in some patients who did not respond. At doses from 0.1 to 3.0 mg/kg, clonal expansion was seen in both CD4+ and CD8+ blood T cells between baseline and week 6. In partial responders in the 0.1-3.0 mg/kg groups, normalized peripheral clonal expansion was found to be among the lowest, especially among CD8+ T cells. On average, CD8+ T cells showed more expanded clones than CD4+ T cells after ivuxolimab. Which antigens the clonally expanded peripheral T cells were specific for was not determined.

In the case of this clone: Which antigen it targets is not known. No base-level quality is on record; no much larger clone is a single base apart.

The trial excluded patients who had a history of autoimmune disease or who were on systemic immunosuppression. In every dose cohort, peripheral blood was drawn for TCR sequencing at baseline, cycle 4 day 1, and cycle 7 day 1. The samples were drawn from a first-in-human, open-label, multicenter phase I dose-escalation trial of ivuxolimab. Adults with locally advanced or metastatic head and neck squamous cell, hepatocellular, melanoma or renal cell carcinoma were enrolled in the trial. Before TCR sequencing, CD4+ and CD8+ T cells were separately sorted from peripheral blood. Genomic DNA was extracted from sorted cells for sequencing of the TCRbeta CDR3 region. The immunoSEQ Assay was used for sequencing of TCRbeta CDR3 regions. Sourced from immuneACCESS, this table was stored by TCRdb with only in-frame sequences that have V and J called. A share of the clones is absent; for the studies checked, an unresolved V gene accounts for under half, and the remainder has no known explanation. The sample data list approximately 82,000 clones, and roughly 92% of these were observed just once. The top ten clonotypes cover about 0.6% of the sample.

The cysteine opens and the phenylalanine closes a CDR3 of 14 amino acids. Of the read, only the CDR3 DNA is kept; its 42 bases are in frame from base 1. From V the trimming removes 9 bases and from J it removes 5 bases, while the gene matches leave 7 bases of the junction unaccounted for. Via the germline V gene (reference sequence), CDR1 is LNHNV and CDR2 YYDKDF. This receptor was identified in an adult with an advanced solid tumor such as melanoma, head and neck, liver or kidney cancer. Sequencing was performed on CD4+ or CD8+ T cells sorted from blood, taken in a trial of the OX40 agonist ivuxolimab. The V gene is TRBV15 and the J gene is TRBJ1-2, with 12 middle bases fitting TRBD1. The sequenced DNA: TGTGCCACAGAATCGGGACAGGGGGCGTATGGCTACACCTTC. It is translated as CATESGQGAYGYTF.